Detailed here is one T cell receptor (beta chain). Its antigen is undetermined. This sample is part of a study of T cell responses to AZD1222 COVID-19 vaccine. The study's findings and limits: Donors were chiefly white British, with a greater number of females, and clonal diversity was perhaps underestimated. The repertoires were collected only after the peak T cell response. Targets within unmutated variant regions were reportedly found for nearly half of spike-specific TCRs.

Profiled with immunoSEQ multiplex PCR; TCRdb holds only in-frame clones, not every one. The sample shows 90,000 to 140,000 clones, 85% to 90% of them seen only once. The CDR3 is 14 amino acids. V shed 9 bases, J shed 10 bases, and the junction held 12 bases outside the gene matches. Germline V CDR1 and CDR2: KGHDR, SFDVKD. The sequencing used peripheral blood, collected 28 days after the second AZD1222 dose. The source of this sequence is an adult who received the AZD1222 COVID-19 vaccine. The chain carries TRBV24-1 and TRBJ2-1, with 9 bases aligning to TRBD2. Written as DNA, the CDR3 is TGTGCCACCCGAGAAAGGCGGGAGGGCTCGGAGCAGTTCTTC. Translating it yields CATRERREGSEQFF.